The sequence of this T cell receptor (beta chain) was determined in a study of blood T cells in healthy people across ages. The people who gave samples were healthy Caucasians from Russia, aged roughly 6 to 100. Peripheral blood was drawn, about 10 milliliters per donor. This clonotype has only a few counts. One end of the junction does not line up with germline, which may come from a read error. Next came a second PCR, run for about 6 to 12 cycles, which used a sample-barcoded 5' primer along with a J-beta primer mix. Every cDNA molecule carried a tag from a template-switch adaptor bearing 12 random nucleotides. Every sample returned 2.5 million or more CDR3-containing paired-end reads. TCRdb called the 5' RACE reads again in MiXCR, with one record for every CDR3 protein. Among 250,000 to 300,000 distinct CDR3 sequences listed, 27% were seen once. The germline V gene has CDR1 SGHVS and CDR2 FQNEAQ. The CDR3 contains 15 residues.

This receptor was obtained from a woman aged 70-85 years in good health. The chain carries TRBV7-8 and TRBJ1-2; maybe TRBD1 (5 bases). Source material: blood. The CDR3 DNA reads TGTGCCAGCAGCTTAGACACAGGCAGGGTGGTTGGCCACACCTTC. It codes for CASSLDTGRVVGHTF.